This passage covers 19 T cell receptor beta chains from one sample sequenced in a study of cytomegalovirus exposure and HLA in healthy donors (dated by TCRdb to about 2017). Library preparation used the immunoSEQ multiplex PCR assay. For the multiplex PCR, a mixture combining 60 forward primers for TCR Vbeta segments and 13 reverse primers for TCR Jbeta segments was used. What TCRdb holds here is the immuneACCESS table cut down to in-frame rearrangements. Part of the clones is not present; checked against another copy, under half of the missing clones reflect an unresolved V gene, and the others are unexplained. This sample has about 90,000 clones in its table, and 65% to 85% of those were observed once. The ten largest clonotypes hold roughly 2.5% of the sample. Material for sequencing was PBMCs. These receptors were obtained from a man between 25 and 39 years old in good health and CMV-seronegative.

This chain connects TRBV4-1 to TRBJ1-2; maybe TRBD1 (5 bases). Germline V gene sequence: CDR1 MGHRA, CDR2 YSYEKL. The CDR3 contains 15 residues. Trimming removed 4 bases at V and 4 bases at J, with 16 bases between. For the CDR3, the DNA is TGCGCCAGCAGCCCCGATAGGGGAGGGAGCTATGGCTACACCTTC. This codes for CASSPDRGGSYGYTF.

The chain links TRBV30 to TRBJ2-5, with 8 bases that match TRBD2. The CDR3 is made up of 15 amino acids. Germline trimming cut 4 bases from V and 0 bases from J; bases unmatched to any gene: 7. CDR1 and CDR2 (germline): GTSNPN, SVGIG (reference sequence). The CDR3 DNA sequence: TGTGCCTGGAAAAGCGGGGGTCCGTACCAAGAGACCCAGTACTTC. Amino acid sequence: CAWKSGGPYQETQYF.

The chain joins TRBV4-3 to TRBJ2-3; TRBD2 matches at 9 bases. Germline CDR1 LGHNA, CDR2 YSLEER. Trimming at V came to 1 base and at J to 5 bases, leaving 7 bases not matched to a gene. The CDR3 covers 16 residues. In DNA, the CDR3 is TGCGCCAGCAGCCAAGCCTGGCGGGGGGGCAGAGATACGCAGTATTTT. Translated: CASSQAWRGGRDTQYF.

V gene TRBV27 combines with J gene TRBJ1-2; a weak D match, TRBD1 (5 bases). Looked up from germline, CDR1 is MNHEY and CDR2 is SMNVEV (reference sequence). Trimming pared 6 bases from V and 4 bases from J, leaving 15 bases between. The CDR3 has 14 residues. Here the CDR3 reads CASRRGGDGYGYTF. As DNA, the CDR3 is TGTGCCAGCAGACGAGGAGGGGACGGCTATGGCTACACCTTC.

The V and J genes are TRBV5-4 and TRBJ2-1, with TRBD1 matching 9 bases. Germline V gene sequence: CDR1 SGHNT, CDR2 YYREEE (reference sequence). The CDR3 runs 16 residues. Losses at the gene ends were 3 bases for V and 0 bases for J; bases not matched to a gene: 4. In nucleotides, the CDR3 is TGTGCCAGCAGCTCGATGGACAGGGGCTCCTACAATGAGCAGTTCTTC. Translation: CASSSMDRGSYNEQFF.

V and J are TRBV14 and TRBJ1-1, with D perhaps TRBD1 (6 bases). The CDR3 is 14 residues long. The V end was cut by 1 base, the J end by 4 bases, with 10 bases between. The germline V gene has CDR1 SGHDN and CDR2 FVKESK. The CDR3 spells CASSQAIGGTEAFF. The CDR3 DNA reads TGTGCCAGCAGCCAAGCAATAGGGGGCACTGAAGCTTTCTTT.

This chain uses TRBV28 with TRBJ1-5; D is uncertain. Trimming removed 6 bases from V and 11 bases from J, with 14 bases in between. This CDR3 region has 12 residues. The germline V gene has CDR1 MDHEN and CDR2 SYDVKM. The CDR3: CASSSGKKAQHF. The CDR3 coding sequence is TGTGCCAGCAGCTCGGGTAAAAAAGCCCAGCATTTT.

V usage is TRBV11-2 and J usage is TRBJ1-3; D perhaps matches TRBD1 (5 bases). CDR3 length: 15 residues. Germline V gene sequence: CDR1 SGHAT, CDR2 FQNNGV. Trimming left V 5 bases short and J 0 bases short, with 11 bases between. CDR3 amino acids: CASSTGLASGNTIYF. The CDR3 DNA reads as TGTGCCAGCAGCACGGGACTGGCCTCTGGAAACACCATATATTTT. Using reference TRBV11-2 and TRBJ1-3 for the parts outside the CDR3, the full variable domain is EAGVAQSPRYKIIEKRQSVAFWCNPISGHATLYWYQQILGQGPKLLIQFQNNGVVDDSQLPKDRFSAERLKGVDSTLKIQPAKLEDSAVYLCASSTGLASGNTIYFGEGSWLTVV.

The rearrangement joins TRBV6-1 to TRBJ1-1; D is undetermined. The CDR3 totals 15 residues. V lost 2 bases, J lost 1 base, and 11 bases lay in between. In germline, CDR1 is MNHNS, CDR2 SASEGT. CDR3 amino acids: CASSEWRVSNTEAFF. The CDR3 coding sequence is TGTGCCAGCAGTGAATGGAGAGTCTCGAACACTGAAGCTTTCTTT.

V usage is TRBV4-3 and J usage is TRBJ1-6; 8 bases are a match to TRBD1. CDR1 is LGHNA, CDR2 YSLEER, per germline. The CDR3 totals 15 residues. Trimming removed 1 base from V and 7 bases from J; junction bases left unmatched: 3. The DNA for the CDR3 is TGCGCCAGCAGCCAAGTTGGGACAGGAAATTCACCCCTCCACTTT. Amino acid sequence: CASSQVGTGNSPLHF.

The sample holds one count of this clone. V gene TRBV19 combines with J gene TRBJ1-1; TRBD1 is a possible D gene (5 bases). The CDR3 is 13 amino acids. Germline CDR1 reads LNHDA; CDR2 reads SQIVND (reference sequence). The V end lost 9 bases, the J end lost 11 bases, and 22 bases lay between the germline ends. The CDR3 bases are TGTGCCAGCCACGACAGCGCCATTCGATACGCTTTCTTT. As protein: CASHDSAIRYAFF.

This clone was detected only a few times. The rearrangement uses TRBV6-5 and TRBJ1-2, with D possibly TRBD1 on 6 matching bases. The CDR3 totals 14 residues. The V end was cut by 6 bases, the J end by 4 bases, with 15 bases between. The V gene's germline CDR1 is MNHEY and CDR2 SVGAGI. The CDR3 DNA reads TGTGCCAGCAGATACGCAGGGGCTGGCTATGGCTACACCTTC. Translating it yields CASRYAGAGYGYTF.

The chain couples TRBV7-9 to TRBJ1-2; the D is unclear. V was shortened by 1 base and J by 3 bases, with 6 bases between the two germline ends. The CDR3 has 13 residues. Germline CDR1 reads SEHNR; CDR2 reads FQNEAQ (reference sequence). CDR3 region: CASSLVRDYGYTF. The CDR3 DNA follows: TGTGCCAGCAGCTTAGTTCGGGACTATGGCTACACCTTC.

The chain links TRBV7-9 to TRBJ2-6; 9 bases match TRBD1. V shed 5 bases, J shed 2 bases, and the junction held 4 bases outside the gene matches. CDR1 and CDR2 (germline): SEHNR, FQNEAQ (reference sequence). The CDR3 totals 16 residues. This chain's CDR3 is CASSPQGAPGANVLTF. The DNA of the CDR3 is TGTGCCAGCAGCCCACAGGGGGCTCCTGGGGCCAACGTCCTGACTTTC. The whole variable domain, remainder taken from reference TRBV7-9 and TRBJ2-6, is DTGVSQNPRHKITKRGQNVTFRCDPISEHNRLYWYRQTLGQGPEFLTYFQNEAQLEKSRLLSDRFSAERPKGSFSTLEIQRTEQGDSAMYLCASSPQGAPGANVLTFGAGSRLTVL.

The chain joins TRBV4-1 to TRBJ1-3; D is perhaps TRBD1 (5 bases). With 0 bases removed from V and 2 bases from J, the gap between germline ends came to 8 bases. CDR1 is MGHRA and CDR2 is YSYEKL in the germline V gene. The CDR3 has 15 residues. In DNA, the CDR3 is TGCGCCAGCAGCCAAGAATCCAGGGCTGGAAACACCATATATTTT. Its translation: CASSQESRAGNTIYF.

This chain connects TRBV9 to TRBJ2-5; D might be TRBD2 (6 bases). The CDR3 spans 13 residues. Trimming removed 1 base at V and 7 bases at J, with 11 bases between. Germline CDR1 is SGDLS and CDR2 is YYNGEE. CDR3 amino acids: CASSVREFGTQYF. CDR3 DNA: TGTGCCAGCAGCGTACGGGAGTTCGGGACCCAGTACTTC.

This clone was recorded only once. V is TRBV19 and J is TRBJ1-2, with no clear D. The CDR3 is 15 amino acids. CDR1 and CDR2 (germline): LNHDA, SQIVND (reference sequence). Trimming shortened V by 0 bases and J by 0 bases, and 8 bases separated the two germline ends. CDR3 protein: CASSIDLPTNYGYTF. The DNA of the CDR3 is TGTGCCAGTAGTATAGACCTACCTACTAACTATGGCTACACCTTC.

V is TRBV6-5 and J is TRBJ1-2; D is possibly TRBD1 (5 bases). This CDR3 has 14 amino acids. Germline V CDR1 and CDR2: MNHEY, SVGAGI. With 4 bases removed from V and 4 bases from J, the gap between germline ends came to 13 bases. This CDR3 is CASSSHRTVYGYTF. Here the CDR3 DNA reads TGTGCCAGCAGTTCACACAGGACCGTCTATGGCTACACCTTC.

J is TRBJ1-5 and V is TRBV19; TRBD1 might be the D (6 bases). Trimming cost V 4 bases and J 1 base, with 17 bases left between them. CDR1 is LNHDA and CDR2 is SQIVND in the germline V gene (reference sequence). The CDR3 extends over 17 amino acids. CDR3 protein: CASSTGAGARSNQPQHF. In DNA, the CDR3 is TGTGCCAGTAGTACCGGGGCAGGGGCCCGGAGCAATCAGCCCCAGCATTTT.